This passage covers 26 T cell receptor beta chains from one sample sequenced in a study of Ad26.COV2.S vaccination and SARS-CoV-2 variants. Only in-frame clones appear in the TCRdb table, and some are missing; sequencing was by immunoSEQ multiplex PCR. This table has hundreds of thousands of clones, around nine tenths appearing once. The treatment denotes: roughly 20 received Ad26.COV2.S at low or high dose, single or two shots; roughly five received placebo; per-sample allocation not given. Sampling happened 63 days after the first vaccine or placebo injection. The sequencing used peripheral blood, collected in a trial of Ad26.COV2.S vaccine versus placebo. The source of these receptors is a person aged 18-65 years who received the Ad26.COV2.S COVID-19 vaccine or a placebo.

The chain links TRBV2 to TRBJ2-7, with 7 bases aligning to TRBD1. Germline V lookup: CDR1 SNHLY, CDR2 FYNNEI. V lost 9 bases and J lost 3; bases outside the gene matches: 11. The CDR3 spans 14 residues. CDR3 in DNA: TGTGCCAGTACCAACTCCAGGGGGATCTACGAGCAGTACTTC. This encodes CASTNSRGIYEQYF.

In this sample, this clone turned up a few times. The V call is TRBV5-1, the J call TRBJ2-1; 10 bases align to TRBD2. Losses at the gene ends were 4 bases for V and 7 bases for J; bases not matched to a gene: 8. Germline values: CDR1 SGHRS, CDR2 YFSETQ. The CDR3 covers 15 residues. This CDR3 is CASSPESGRGNEQFF. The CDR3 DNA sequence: TGCGCCAGCAGCCCTGAGAGCGGGAGGGGTAATGAGCAGTTCTTC.

The DNA of the CDR3 is TGTGCCAGCGCGCGGCAGGATCAGCCCCAGCATTTT. As protein: CASARQDQPQHF. The rearrangement joins TRBV19 to TRBJ1-5, with D hard to call. V lost 9 bases, J lost 5 bases, and 11 bases lay in between. The CDR3 is made up of 12 amino acids. CDR1 and CDR2 (germline): LNHDA, SQIVND (reference sequence).

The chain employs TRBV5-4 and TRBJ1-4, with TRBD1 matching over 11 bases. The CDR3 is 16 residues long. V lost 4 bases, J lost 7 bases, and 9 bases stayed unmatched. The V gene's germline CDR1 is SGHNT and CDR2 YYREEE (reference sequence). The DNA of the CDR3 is TGTGCCAGCAGCACGGGACAGGGGGTAGGAGGTGAAAAACTGTTTTTT. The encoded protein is CASSTGQGVGGEKLFF.

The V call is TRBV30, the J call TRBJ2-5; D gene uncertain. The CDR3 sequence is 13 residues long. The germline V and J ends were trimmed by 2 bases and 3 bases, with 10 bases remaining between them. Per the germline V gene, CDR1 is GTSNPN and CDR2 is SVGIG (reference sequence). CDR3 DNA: TGTGCCTGGAGTTCGGACCTTAAAGAGACCCAGTACTTC. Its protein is CAWSSDLKETQYF.

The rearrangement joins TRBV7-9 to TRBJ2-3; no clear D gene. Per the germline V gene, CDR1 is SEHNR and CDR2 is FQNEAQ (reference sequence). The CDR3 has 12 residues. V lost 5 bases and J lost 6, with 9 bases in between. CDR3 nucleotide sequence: TGTGCCAGCAGCGCGATAGGGGATACGCAGTATTTT. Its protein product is CASSAIGDTQYF.

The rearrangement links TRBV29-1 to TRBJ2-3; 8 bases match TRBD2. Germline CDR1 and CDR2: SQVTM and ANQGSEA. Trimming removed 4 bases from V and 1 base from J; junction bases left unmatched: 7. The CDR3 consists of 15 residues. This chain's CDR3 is CSVVLGSGGTDTQYF. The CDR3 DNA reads TGCAGCGTTGTCCTAGGTAGCGGGGGCACAGATACGCAGTATTTT.

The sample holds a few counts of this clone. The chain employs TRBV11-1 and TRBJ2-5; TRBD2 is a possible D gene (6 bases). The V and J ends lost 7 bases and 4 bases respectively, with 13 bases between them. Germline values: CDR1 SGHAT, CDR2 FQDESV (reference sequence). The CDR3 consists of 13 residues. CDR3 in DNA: TGTGCCAGCACCTTCCCGGGGGTAGAGACCCAGTACTTC. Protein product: CASTFPGVETQYF. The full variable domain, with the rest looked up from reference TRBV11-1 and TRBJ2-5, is EAEVAQSPRYKITEKSQAVAFWCDPISGHATLYWYRQILGQGPELLVQFQDESVVDDSQLPKDRFSAERLKGVDSTLKIQPAELGDSAMYLCASTFPGVETQYFGPGTRLLVL.

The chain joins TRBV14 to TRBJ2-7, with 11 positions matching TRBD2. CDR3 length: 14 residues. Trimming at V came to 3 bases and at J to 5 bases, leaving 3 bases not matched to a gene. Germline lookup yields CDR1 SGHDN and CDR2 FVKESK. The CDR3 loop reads CASSHLGLADEQYF. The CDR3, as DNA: TGTGCCAGCAGCCACTTGGGACTAGCGGACGAGCAGTACTTC.

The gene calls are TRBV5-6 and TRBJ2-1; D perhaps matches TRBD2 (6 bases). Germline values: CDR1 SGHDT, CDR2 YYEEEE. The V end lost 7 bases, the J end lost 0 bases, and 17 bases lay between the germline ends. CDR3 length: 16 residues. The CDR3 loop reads CASSSGDFSSYNEQFF. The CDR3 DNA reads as TGTGCCAGCTCATCCGGGGACTTTAGCTCCTACAATGAGCAGTTCTTC.

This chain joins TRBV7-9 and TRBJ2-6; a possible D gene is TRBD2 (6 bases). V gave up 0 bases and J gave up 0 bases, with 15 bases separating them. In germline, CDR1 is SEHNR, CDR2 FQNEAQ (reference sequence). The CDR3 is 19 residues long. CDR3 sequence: CASSLARGTATSGANVLTF. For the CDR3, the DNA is TGTGCCAGCAGCTTAGCCCGGGGGACGGCTACCTCTGGGGCCAACGTCCTGACTTTC. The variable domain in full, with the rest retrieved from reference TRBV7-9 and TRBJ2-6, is DTGVSQNPRHKITKRGQNVTFRCDPISEHNRLYWYRQTLGQGPEFLTYFQNEAQLEKSRLLSDRFSAERPKGSFSTLEIQRTEQGDSAMYLCASSLARGTATSGANVLTFGAGSRLTVL.

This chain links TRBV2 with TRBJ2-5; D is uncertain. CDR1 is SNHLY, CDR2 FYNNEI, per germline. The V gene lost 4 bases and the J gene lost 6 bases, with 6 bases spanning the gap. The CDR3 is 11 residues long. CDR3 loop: CASSGLKTQYF. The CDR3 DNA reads TGTGCCAGCAGTGGCCTGAAGACCCAGTACTTC. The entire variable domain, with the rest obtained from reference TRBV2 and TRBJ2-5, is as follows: EPEVTQTPSHQVTQMGQEVILRCVPISNHLYFYWYRQILGQKVEFLVSFYNNEISEKSEIFDDQFSVERPDGSNFTLKIRSTKLEDSAMYFCASSGLKTQYFGPGTRLLVL.

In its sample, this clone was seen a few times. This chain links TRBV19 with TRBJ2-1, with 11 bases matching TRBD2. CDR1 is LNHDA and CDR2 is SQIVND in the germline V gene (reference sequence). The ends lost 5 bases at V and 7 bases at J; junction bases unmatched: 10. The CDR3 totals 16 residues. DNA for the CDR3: TGTGCCAGTAGTGCTAGCGGGGGGCCTATGGGGAATGAGCAGTTCTTC. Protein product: CASSASGGPMGNEQFF.

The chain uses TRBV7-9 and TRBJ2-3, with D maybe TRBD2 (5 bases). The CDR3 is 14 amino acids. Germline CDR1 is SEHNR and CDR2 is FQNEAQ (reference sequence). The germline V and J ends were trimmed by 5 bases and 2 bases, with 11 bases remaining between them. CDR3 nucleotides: TGTGCCAGCAGCAAACAGCGGACCACAGATACGCAGTATTTT. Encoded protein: CASSKQRTTDTQYF.

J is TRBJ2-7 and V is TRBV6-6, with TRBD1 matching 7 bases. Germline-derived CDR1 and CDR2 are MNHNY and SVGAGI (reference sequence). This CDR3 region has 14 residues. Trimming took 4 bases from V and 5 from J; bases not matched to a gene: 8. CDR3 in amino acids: CASSFRTGGDEQYF. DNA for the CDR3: TGTGCCAGCAGTTTCCGGACAGGAGGTGACGAGCAGTACTTC.

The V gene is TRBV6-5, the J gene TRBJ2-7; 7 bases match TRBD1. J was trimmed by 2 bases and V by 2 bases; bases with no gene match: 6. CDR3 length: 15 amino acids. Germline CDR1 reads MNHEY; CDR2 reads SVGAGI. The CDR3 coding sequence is TGTGCCAGCAGTTACGCAGGGGGACAGACCTACGAGCAGTACTTC. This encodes CASSYAGGQTYEQYF.

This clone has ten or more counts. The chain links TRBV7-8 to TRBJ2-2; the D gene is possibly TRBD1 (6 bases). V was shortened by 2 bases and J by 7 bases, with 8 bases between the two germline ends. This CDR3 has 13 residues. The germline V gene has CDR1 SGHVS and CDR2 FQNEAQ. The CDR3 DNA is TGTGCCAGCAGCTTAAGGGGGATCGGGGAGCTGTTTTTT. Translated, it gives CASSLRGIGELFF.

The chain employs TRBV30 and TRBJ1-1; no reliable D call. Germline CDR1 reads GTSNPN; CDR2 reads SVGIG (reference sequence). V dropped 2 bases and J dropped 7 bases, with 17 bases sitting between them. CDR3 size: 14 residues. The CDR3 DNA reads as TGTGCCTGGAGTAATCTACTTGGATGGGGTGAAGCTTTCTTT. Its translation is CAWSNLLGWGEAFF.

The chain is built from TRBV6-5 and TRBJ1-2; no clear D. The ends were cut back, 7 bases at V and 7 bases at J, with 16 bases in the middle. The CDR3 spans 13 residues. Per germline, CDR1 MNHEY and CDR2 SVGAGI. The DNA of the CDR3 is TGTGCCAGCAATATACGTAGTGTGAGTGGCTACACCTTC. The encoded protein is CASNIRSVSGYTF.

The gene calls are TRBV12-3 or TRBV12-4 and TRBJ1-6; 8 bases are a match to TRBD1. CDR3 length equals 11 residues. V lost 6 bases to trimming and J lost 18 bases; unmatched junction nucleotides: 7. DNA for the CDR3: TGTGCCAGCAGCCCCGGGGACAGGCGCCACTTT. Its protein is CASSPGDRRHF.

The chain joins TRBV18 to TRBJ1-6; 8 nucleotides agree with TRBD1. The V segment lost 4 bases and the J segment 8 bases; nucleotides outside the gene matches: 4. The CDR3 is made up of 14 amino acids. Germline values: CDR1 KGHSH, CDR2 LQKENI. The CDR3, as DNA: TGTGCCAGCTCACTGACAGGGGTGGATTCACCCCTCCACTTT. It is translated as CASSLTGVDSPLHF.

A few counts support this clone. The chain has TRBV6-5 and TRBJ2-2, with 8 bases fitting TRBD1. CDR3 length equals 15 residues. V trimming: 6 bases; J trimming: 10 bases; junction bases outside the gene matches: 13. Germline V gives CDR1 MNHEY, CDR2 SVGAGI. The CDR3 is CASSAIAAGGQELFF. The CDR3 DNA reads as TGTGCCAGCAGCGCCATTGCGGCAGGGGGCCAGGAGCTGTTTTTT.

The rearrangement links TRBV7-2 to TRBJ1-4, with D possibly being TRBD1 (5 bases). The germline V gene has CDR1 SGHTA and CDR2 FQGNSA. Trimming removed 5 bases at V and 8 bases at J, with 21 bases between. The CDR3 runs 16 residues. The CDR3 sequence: CASSTGLPGGGEKLFF. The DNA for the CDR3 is TGTGCCAGCAGCACCGGGCTTCCGGGGGGTGGGGAAAAACTGTTTTTT.

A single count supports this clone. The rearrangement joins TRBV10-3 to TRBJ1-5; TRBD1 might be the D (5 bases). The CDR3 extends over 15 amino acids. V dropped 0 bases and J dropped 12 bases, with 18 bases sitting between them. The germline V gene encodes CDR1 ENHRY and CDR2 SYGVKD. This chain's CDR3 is CAISESFYRRGSQHF. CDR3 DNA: TGTGCCATCAGTGAGTCGTTTTATCGTCGGGGGAGCCAGCATTTT.

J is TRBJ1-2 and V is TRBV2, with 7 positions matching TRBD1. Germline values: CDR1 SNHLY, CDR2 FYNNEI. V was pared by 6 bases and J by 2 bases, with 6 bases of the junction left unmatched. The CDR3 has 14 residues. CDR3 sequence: CASRAGTVNYGYTF. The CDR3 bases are TGTGCCAGCAGGGCCGGGACAGTGAACTATGGCTACACCTTC.

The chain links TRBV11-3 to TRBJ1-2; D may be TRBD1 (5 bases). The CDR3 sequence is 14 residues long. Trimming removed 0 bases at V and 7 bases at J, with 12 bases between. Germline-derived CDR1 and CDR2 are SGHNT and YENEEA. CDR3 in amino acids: CASSLDPQGGGYTF. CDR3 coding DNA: TGTGCCAGCAGCTTAGATCCGCAGGGAGGTGGCTACACCTTC.